These 22 T cell receptor beta chains were all obtained from the same sample, sequenced in a study of cytomegalovirus exposure and HLA in healthy donors. Primers for the PCR totalled 60 Vbeta and 13 Jbeta. Measured with immunoSEQ multiplex PCR; TCRdb has only the in-frame clones, and not every one. The table lists more than 85,000 clones, roughly a tenth of them singletons. Sequenced: PBMCs. All receptors derive from a man in his fifties in good health and CMV-seropositive.

V is TRBV7-9 and J is TRBJ2-1, with 10 bases identical to TRBD1. V lost 3 bases, J lost 5 bases, and 1 base stayed unmatched. The CDR3 consists of 14 residues. The germline V gene has CDR1 SEHNR and CDR2 FQNEAQ (reference sequence). The CDR3 loop is CASSFGTGDNEQFF. The CDR3, as DNA: TGTGCCAGCAGCTTTGGGACAGGGGACAATGAGCAGTTCTTC.

The CDR3 protein is CASGVETGGGYTF. The CDR3 DNA sequence: TGTGCCAGCGGGGTGGAGACAGGGGGAGGCTACACCTTC. This sequence joins TRBV21-1 and TRBJ1-2; no DNA check was done on the table's D call, TRBD1. TRBV21-1 corresponds to a pseudogene. CDR3 size: 13 residues.

CDR3 DNA sequence: TGTGCCAGCAGCTTGGACTTTGGAGATACGCAGTATTTT. Translation gives CASSLDFGDTQYF. V gene TRBV5-4 combines with J gene TRBJ2-3; D is unresolved. With 0 bases removed from V and 5 bases from J, the gap between germline ends came to 7 bases. The CDR3 contains 13 residues. Germline V gene sequence: CDR1 SGHNT, CDR2 YYREEE (reference sequence).

V usage is TRBV14 and J usage is TRBJ1-4; D not resolved. Germline assignment: CDR1 SGHDN and CDR2 FVKESK. The CDR3 runs to 13 residues. With 1 base removed from V and 10 bases from J, the gap between germline ends came to 10 bases. DNA of the CDR3: TGTGCCAGCAGCCAAGGAGGTCGTGGAAAACTGTTTTTT. This encodes CASSQGGRGKLFF.

V and J are TRBV7-2 and TRBJ2-3, with D possibly being TRBD1 (8 bases). Trimming took 4 bases from V and 1 from J, leaving 15 bases between them. Germline CDR1 is SGHTA and CDR2 is FQGNSA. The CDR3 runs to 16 residues. For the CDR3, the DNA is TGTGCCAGCAGCTGGGGGGGACAGGTGCGCACAGATACGCAGTATTTT. Translating gives CASSWGGQVRTDTQYF.

This clone was recorded a few times. The CDR3 spells CATRPGMGGGYNEQFF. The DNA for the CDR3 is TGTGCCACCCGCCCGGGGATGGGAGGGGGCTACAATGAGCAGTTCTTC. The chain is built from TRBV15 and TRBJ2-1; TRBD2 is a possible D gene (7 bases). The V end lost 8 bases, the J end lost 3 bases, and 20 bases lay between the germline ends. CDR3 length: 16 amino acids. The V gene's germline CDR1 is LNHNV and CDR2 YYDKDF (reference sequence).

In this sample, this clone turned up a few times. J is TRBJ2-1 and V is TRBV27; TRBD2 agrees at 10 bases. Trimming at V came to 5 bases and at J to 2 bases, leaving 3 bases not matched to a gene. Germline loops: CDR1 MNHEY, CDR2 SMNVEV (reference sequence). The CDR3 covers 15 residues. DNA for the CDR3: TGTGCCAGCAGTCCTCTAGCGGGAGCCTACAATGAGCAGTTCTTC. Protein sequence: CASSPLAGAYNEQFF.

Remarks on this clone: The CDR3 end shows no conserved phenylalanine or tryptophan, and so a read error is likely. No DNA is shown, since the ends of the CDR3 on it are uncertain; the CDR3 is the one TCRdb lists. The chain links TRBV1 to TRBJ1-2; no check of the table's D call, TRBD1, against the DNA was made. TRBV1 is reported as a pseudogene. The CDR3 contains 21 residues when both ends are counted. CDR3 loop: CTSSQDQSPGLAGTRGYGYTV.

This clone appeared a few times. The chain joins TRBV5-1 to TRBJ1-2, with no clear D. There are 14 residues in the CDR3. Per germline, CDR1 SGHRS and CDR2 YFSETQ. The V gene lost 4 bases and the J gene lost 7 bases, with 17 bases spanning the gap. The CDR3 region has the DNA TGCGCCAGCAGCCCCGTGCCAGGTTCAGGTGGCTACACCTTC. Translating gives CASSPVPGSGGYTF.

This chain links TRBV5-1 with TRBJ1-2, with 10 bases aligning to TRBD1. The germline V gene has CDR1 SGHRS and CDR2 YFSETQ. V trimming: 2 bases; J trimming: 5 bases; junction bases outside the gene matches: 6. This CDR3 contains 15 residues. The CDR3: CASSFGQGGGYGYTF. CDR3 nucleotides: TGCGCCAGCAGCTTCGGACAGGGGGGTGGGTATGGCTACACCTTC.

The chain links TRBV5-7 to TRBJ2-1; D is unclear. TRBV5-7 is classed as an ORF, of uncertain function. Deletions cut 3 bases from V and 10 bases from J, with 5 bases between. The CDR3 length is 10 residues. CDR3 bases: TGTGCCAGCAGCTGCCTAGAGCAGTTCTTC. Translating it yields CASSCLEQFF.

There are a few counts of this clone. The genes are TRBV11-3 and TRBJ2-7; 13 nucleotides align to TRBD2. V was clipped by 5 bases and J by 4 bases; unmatched bases: 8. The V gene's germline CDR1 is SGHNT and CDR2 YENEEA. This CDR3 contains 16 residues. In nucleotides, the CDR3 is TGTGCCAGCAGCCTCCGGACTAGCGGGAGAGGGTACGAGCAGTACTTC. Residues: CASSLRTSGRGYEQYF.

V gene TRBV19 combines with J gene TRBJ2-1, with 7 bases identical to TRBD2. Germline CDR1 is LNHDA and CDR2 is SQIVND (reference sequence). The V and J ends lost 2 bases and 5 bases, in that order; junction bases with no gene match: 9. There are 16 residues in the CDR3. The CDR3 region has the DNA TGTGCCAGTAGTATAATGGCTAGCGGAGGCCACAATGAGCAGTTCTTC. Amino acid sequence: CASSIMASGGHNEQFF.

The J gene is TRBJ1-5, the V gene TRBV18, with TRBD1 identical over 10 bases. The CDR3 loop spans 18 amino acids. After removal of 4 bases from V and 0 bases from J, the junction contained 9 bases not matched to a gene. The V gene's germline CDR1 is KGHSH and CDR2 LQKENI. The CDR3 region is CASSQSGQGVYSNQPQHF. The CDR3 nucleotides read TGTGCCAGCTCACAATCTGGACAGGGGGTTTATAGCAATCAGCCCCAGCATTTT. The complete variable domain, with remaining parts taken from reference TRBV18 and TRBJ1-5, reads NAGVMQNPRHLVRRRGQEARLRCSPMKGHSHVYWYRQLPEEGLKFMVYLQKENIIDESGMPKERFSAEFPKEGPSILRIQQVVRGDSAAYFCASSQSGQGVYSNQPQHFGDGTRLSIL.

This chain uses TRBV29-1 with TRBJ1-2; no definite D call. V dropped 6 bases and J dropped 0 bases, with 8 bases sitting between them. The CDR3 contains 12 residues. Germline values: CDR1 SQVTM, CDR2 ANQGSEA. The CDR3 loop is CSVLAANYGYTF. The CDR3 DNA follows: TGCAGCGTCCTTGCGGCTAACTATGGCTACACCTTC.

This clone has more than one count but fewer than ten. The chain employs TRBV15 and TRBJ2-7; D uncertain. Trimming removed 6 bases at V and 0 bases at J, with 3 bases between. CDR3 size: 11 residues. CDR1 LNHNV and CDR2 YYDKDF come from the germline V gene (reference sequence). CDR3 nucleotide sequence: TGTGCCACCAGTAGCTCCTACGAGCAGTACTTC. Amino acid sequence: CATSSSYEQYF.

This clone appeared once. The chain uses TRBV30 and TRBJ2-1; 8 bases align to TRBD2. V trimming: 0 bases; J trimming: 2 bases; junction bases outside the gene matches: 3. CDR1 is GTSNPN, CDR2 SVGIG, per germline (reference sequence). The CDR3 has 15 residues. CDR3 bases: TGTGCCTGGAGTGTATACGGGAGGGCCTACAATGAGCAGTTCTTC. The encoded protein is CAWSVYGRAYNEQFF.

This clone turned up a few times. The J gene is TRBJ1-4, the V gene TRBV6-5; TRBD1 might be the D (6 bases). The ends were cut back, 5 bases at V and 8 bases at J, with 12 bases in the middle. CDR1 and CDR2 from the germline V gene are MNHEY and SVGAGI. The CDR3 sequence is 13 residues long. The CDR3 loop is CASSPQGSEKLFF. The DNA of the CDR3 is TGTGCCAGCAGTCCCCAGGGGAGCGAAAAACTGTTTTTT.

This clone appeared a few times. V usage is TRBV6-6 and J usage is TRBJ1-2, with TRBD1 matching 7 bases. This CDR3 spans 14 amino acids. Germline V gene data show CDR1 as MNHNY and CDR2 as SVGAGI (reference sequence). With 6 bases clipped from V and 3 bases from J, the junction kept 7 bases outside the gene matches. The CDR3 reads CASRVDREDYGYTF. The CDR3 DNA reads as TGTGCCAGCAGAGTTGACAGGGAAGACTATGGCTACACCTTC.

This chain uses TRBV28 with TRBJ2-7, with 11 nucleotides matching TRBD2. The CDR3 extends over 15 amino acids. V trimming: 9 bases; J trimming: 1 base; junction bases outside the gene matches: 8. CDR1 is MDHEN, CDR2 SYDVKM, per germline. CDR3 sequence (DNA): TGTGCCAGTATATCCGGGACTAGCGGTTCCTACGAGCAGTACTTC. It is translated as CASISGTSGSYEQYF.

The rearrangement joins TRBV28 to TRBJ2-7; 11 positions agree with TRBD1. Looked up from germline, CDR1 is MDHEN and CDR2 is SYDVKM. CDR3 length: 19 residues. The V segment lost 4 bases and the J segment 2 bases; nucleotides outside the gene matches: 16. The CDR3 DNA follows: TGTGCCAGCAGTTCCCGGACAGGGGGCGGGATGGTTCACCCCTACGAGCAGTACTTC. It is translated as CASSSRTGGGMVHPYEQYF.

This clone was recorded a few times. The chain couples TRBV28 to TRBJ1-5; maybe TRBD1 (6 bases). The V end lost 7 bases, the J end lost 1 base, and 14 bases lay between the germline ends. Germline CDR1 MDHEN, CDR2 SYDVKM. This CDR3 is built from 15 residues. CDR3 nucleotide sequence: TGTGCCAGCATCTTGGCGGGGGCGAGCAATCAGCCCCAGCATTTT. Its protein product is CASILAGASNQPQHF.